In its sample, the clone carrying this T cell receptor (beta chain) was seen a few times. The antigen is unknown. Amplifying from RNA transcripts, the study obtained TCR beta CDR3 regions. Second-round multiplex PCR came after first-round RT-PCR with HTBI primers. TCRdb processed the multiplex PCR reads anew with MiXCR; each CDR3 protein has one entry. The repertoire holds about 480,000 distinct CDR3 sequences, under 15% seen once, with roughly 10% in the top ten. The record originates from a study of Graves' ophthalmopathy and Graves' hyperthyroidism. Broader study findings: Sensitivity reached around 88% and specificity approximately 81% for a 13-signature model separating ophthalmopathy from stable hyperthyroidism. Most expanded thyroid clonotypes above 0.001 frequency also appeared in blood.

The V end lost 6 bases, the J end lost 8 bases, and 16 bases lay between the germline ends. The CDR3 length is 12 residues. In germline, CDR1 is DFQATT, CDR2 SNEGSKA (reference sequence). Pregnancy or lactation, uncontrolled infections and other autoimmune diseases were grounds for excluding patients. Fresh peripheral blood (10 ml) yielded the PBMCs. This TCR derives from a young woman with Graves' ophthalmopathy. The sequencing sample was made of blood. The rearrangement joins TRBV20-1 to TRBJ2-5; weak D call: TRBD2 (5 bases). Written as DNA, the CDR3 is TGCAGTGCCCGGGATTCACGAGGAACCCAGTACTTC. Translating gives CSARDSRGTQYF.